This T cell receptor (beta chain) was obtained from a study of cytomegalovirus exposure and HLA in healthy donors (dated 2017 in TCRdb). Broadly, across the study: According to a later analysis, the 120 or so validation repertoires were produced on the same platform as the roughly 700 repertoires of the first cohort. Along with the roughly 700-subject first cohort, a separate validation cohort of over a hundred different subjects was used. The aim of the study was to test whether cataloging public T cell receptors could identify signatures of past pathogen exposure. To predict cytomegalovirus infection status, the study combined high-throughput TCR immunosequencing, statistical association of individual TCRs with disease status, and machine learning. General conclusions and limits of the study: The classifier was reported to diagnose cytomegalovirus status with high specificity and sensitivity in both the original cohort and the validation cohort. In a later analysis, TCRs clustered in the first cohort were found to also tend to co-occur in the roughly 120 validation repertoires, with 85% to 95% of cluster scores above 0. The validation cohort had no HLA typing available for a later analysis, so co-occurrence within that cohort was assessed over all 130 or so repertoires. Across donors, most TCR sequences were observed very rarely, whereas some public TCRs were present in many individuals. Three of the identified cytomegalovirus-associated TCR beta chains were confirmed in vitro to be specific for cytomegalovirus antigens. The study listed 150 to 200 TCR beta chains as associated with cytomegalovirus. The authors suggested that the approach could potentially be extended to other disease states and immunological phenotypes.

About this clone: Its antigen remains undetermined. Base qualities are not at hand, and no much larger clone is one base apart.

Libraries were built with the immunoSEQ multiplex PCR assay. For the original study's pipeline: A statistical classification framework was developed to diagnose cytomegalovirus status using the catalog of TCR beta chain sequences. Not all clones reach the TCRdb copy of this immuneACCESS table, which keeps in-frame sequences only. Checked studies attribute under half of the gap to unresolved V genes and leave the rest unexplained. V and J calls plus clone size are reproduced from that table; the DNA served to infer D and trimming. The sample has 50,000 to 65,000 clones on record, 90% to 96% of them singletons. The ten top clones hold 0.95% to 1.5% of the sample. The CDR3 runs 15 residues from the cysteine to the phenylalanine. Just the 45-base CDR3 DNA is kept, in frame starting at base 1. The donors belonged to the validation cohort of under 150 subjects, which was separate from the approximately 700-subject first cohort.

The receptor was isolated from a young woman in good health and CMV-seronegative. The receptor chain draws on TRBV21-1 and TRBJ2-1; the listed D gene, TRBD1, was not tested against the DNA. TRBV21-1 corresponds to a pseudogene. Input material: PBMCs. The nucleotides are TGTGCCAGCATCCCCGGCCGGGACAGGGGCCGAGAGCAGTTCTTC. It encodes CASIPGRDRGREQFF.